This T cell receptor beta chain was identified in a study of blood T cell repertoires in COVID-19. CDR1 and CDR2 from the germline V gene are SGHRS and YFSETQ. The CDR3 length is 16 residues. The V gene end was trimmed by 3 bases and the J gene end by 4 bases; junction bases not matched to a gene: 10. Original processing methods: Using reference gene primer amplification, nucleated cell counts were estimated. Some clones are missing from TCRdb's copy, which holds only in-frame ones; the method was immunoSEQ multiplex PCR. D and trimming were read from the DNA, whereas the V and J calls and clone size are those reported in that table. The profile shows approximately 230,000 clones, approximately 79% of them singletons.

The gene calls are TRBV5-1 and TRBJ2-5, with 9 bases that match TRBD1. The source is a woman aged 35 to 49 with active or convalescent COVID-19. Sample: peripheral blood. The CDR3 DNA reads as TGCGCCAGCAGCTCCAGGGACAGGGAAGGAGCAGAGACCCAGTACTTC. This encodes CASSSRDREGAETQYF.